This T cell receptor (beta chain) is drawn from a study of cytomegalovirus exposure and HLA in healthy donors (dated by TCRdb to about 2017). Looking at the study overall: According to an earlier analysis of several hundred of the donors, about 180 million T cells yielded 95 million to 140 million unique TCR beta sequences and 276 Gb of sequence data. An early release that covered about 640 HLA-typed donors contained around 330 gigabases of sequencing data and tens of millions of unique TCR sequences. Donor age, sex, ethnicity and CMV serostatus were compiled alongside the repertoire data. The number of typed donors differed by locus: about 629-640 for A, B, C, DRB1 and DQB1; some 500 for DQA1; about 600 for DPA1; and approximately 450 for DPB1. About five DR-DQ haplotypes were treated as single units for association and clustering because of strong linkage in the cohort. Genome-wide SNP genotypes for about 60% of the roughly 670 donors were used in a later genetic analysis, which treated that subset as a discovery cohort. The genetic ancestry cluster associated with self-reported Caucasian donors included 65% to 90% of the 300 to 400 genotyped donors. Every repertoire in the discovery cohort had been generated on one and the same sequencing platform. Across 398 genotyped donors of the cohort, an average of about 240,000 unique TCR beta nucleotide sequences per donor were sequenced, and roughly a sixth of those sequences were non-productive. The study used immunosequencing to profile the T cell repertoires of under 700 subjects and linked those repertoires to cytomegalovirus serostatus. In a later analysis, previously published TCR beta repertoires from some 640 donors were re-analyzed and high-resolution HLA genotyping was added so that TCR occurrence patterns could be studied. The aim of the study was to test whether cataloging public T cell receptors could identify signatures of past pathogen exposure. High-throughput TCR immunosequencing, statistical association of individual TCRs with disease status, and machine learning were combined to predict cytomegalovirus infection status. A separate validation cohort of 100 to 150 different subjects was used in addition to the 666-subject first cohort. To decide whether each TCR beta V gene segment behaved as functional or pseudogenic, an earlier analysis of some 540 of the donors relied on high-throughput TCR beta sequencing. Class I and class II HLA loci were covered by the typing at four-digit resolution. In the later analysis, no new phenotypic data were used to find candidate immune exposures; instead, reliance was placed on TCR beta sequences and their occurrence across donors.

Results the study describes overall, beyond this receptor: The study gave a list of 150 to 200 TCR beta chains associated with cytomegalovirus. V-gene and J-gene trimming of TCR beta chains was associated with a missense DCLRE1C variant in a later genetic analysis, and the association was replicated in an independent cohort. In a later analysis, HLA-associated TCR beta chains showed more clonal expansion and lower generation probabilities than non-associated chains that were equally common. Cytomegalovirus status was reported to be diagnosed by the classifier with high specificity and sensitivity in both the original and validation cohorts. In an earlier analysis of around 600 of the donors, most TCR beta V segments appeared in productive rearrangements about 90% or about 30% of the time, broadly matching IMGT annotations. A further reported finding was that TCR beta sequences accurately predicted the HLA-A and HLA-B alleles for most subjects in the first cohort. A later analysis reported that several top co-occurrence clusters appeared linked to parvovirus B19, influenza, CMV and Epstein-Barr virus. A later analysis found that most CMV-associated TCR beta chains appeared HLA-restricted, with HLA associations seemingly driven largely by CMV exposure. Most TCR sequences were observed very rarely across donors, whereas some public TCRs were present in many individuals. HLA typing was unavailable for some donors at each locus, so association tests used only the typed subset. At a false discovery rate of 0.05, a later analysis linked about 17,000 TCR beta sequences to specific HLA alleles. The earlier analysis of a few hundred of the donors excluded roughly 17 rarely observed V segments, including chromosome 9 orphons, because counts were too low. The sequencing pipeline was judged likely to have produced a cluster of highly shared sequence variants as a technical artifact. A few of the identified cytomegalovirus-associated TCR beta chains were confirmed in vitro to be specific for cytomegalovirus antigens. Some IMGT-functional V segments, including TRBV6-2 and TRBV6-3, could not be distinguished by the 87-base-pair reads and were therefore excluded. A later genetic analysis reported fewer N-insertions in productive TCRs among donors in an Asian-associated ancestry cluster than the roughly 690-donor mean. This cohort had only TCR beta chains sequenced, and the lack of alpha or paired-chain data limited which features could be detected. Sequencing depth was assumed to be roughly uniform across donors in the presence/absence analyses, though that assumption may not hold. CMV serostatus was the only immune exposure information available for the cohort. When HLA alleles, especially DR and DQ, strongly co-occurred, attributing TCR associations to individual alleles was difficult. The authors suggested that the approach could potentially be extended to other disease states and immunological phenotypes. Correlated functional status among segregating V segments might reflect linkage disequilibrium, but an unknown experimental factor could not be ruled out. In a later analysis, TCR association rates were found to vary across HLA loci, with the most associated TCRs seen for DRB1 alleles and the fewest for HLA-C alleles.

The cohort comprised under 700 healthy bone marrow donors. At the time of sampling, all cohort members were nominally healthy, though unrecorded immune exposures were likely present. The donor was CMV seropositive and belonged to the group of some 290 seropositive cohort members. A peripheral blood sample was provided by each donor, and peripheral blood mononuclear cells were used for TCR beta sequencing. Genomic DNA extraction from the blood cell samples was performed with the Qiagen DNeasy Blood Extraction Kit. As to this clone: Its target antigen remains unknown. No much larger clone exists at a distance of one base, and base qualities are not known.

The library came from the immunoSEQ multiplex PCR assay. For the multiplex PCR, a mixture combining 60 forward primers for TCR Vbeta segments and 13 reverse primers for TCR Jbeta segments was used. The CDR3 region of rearranged TCR beta genes was amplified from genomic DNA by a multiplex PCR assay. On the Illumina HiSeq System, the amplified TCR beta libraries were sequenced as 87-base-pair reads. The authors' pipeline ran thus. In a later analysis, tens of millions of unique TCR beta chains were counted across the 666 repertoires, and roughly 11 million of these chains were shared by at least two donors. A nearest-neighbor algorithm error-corrected the raw reads and collapsed the reads into unique sequences, merging closely related sequences to remove PCR and sequencing errors. Alignment of CDR3 sequences to IMGT reference sequences was used to assign V, D and J gene segments. Each retained sequence needed at least a six-nucleotide match to both a V gene segment and a J gene segment. A rearrangement counted as productive if the CDR3 had no stop codons and remained in frame with V and J, and every other rearrangement counted as non-productive. CDR3 was defined by IMGT convention, running from the second conserved V-encoded cysteine to the conserved J-encoded phenylalanine. The earlier analysis of fewer than 700 of the donors excluded sequences that lacked an unambiguous match to a single V gene segment. An earlier analysis of some 500 of the donors classified V segments as functional when productive rearrangements were above 56.7% and as segregating when the standard deviation between donors was above 5%. A statistical classification framework was built to diagnose cytomegalovirus status from the catalog of TCR beta chain sequences. In a later analysis, V and J genes were assigned by comparing TCR nucleotide sequences against IMGT/GENE-DB human TR gene sequences. Using the TCRdist pipeline, a later analysis assigned CDR3 sequences along with most-parsimonious VDJ recombination scenarios. A later analysis defined each TCR beta chain by its CDR3 amino acid sequence plus V-gene family, and excluded reads lacking a unique V-gene family. A later analysis removed 592 highly shared, low-generation-probability nucleotide sequences to deal with suspected cross-contamination and a sequencing artifact. A later analysis calculated a clonal expansion index for each public chain from normalized within-repertoire ranks of inferred template counts. In a later analysis, generation probabilities were computed using a VDJ recombination model fitted to out-of-frame rearrangements, and the results were checked against IGoR. In a later analysis, hypergeometric tests were used to score TCR-TCR, TCR-HLA and TCR-CMV co-occurrence, with a repertoire-size bias correction applied to TCR pairs. A later analysis estimated false discovery rates by permuting HLA or CMV assignments 20 times. In a later analysis, co-occurring TCRs were grouped with DBSCAN, and TCRdist sequence similarity was added when clustering was performed within HLA-allele-positive subsets. Repertoires with fewer than 30,000 or more than 120,000 public chains, plus five repertoires with anomalous nucleotide sharing, were excluded from co-occurrence clustering. TCRdb limited this immuneACCESS table to in-frame rearrangements with V and J called. A share of clones is missing; checked studies link under half to unresolved V genes, and the rest is unexplained. V, J and clone size derive from that table, while D and trimming were established from the DNA sequence. This sample lists around 120,000 clones; roughly four fifths were detected once. Around 11% of the sample is in the top ten clones.

From the cysteine through the phenylalanine, the CDR3 covers 14 amino acids. CDR3 DNA only is kept here, 42 bases in frame from base 1. Based on the germline V gene, the CDR1 and CDR2 sequences are KGHSH and LQKENI. Sequenced input: PBMCs. This receptor was taken from a male donor in good health and CMV-seropositive. The V gene is TRBV18 and the J gene is TRBJ2-5, and perhaps TRBD2 as D gene, on 6 matching bases. The closer fit of TRBJ2-7 to the DNA end suggests the J call may be wrong. DNA sequence: TGTGCCAGCTCACCTGCGGGACTCACTTACGAGCAGTACTTC. Translation gives CASSPAGLTYEQYF.